This TCR beta chain stems from a study of T cell responses to AZD1222 COVID-19 vaccine. Turning to the study itself: Analysis merged second doses at about 4 or about 12 weeks. Whole-study results and caveats: AZD1222 recipients seropositive at baseline numbered only six. Along spike, vaccine-associated CD4 TCRs were found throughout, with dominance at 160-218 and 743-854.

In regard to this clone: What it recognizes is unknown. A junction end diverges from the germline sequence, so it may reflect a read error.

Sequenced by immunoSEQ multiplex PCR; TCRdb stores in-frame clones only, minus some. The sample lists more than 150,000 clones, approximately 94% occurring once. Germline V CDR1 and CDR2: SGHAT, FQNNGV. The CDR3 covers 17 residues. The material sequenced was peripheral blood, taken on day 0 of AZD1222 vaccination. The sequence was collected from an adult in good health. The rearrangement uses TRBV11-2 and TRBJ1-1; D is unresolved. CDR3 amino acids: CASSLGFGQIMNTKAFF. CDR3 coding DNA: TGTGCCAGCAGCTTAGGGTTTGGGCAGATCATGAACACTAAAGCTTTCTTT.